Presented here are 17 T cell receptor beta chains from one specimen sequenced in a study of OX40 agonist ivuxolimab in advanced cancers. Generated by immunoSEQ multiplex PCR, the TCRdb table keeps only in-frame clones and is missing some. The data hold 30,000 to 40,000 clones, with 80% to 90% observed a single time. The sample consisted of CD4+ or CD8+ T cells sorted from blood, taken in a trial of the OX40 agonist ivuxolimab. The receptors derive from an adult with an advanced solid tumor such as melanoma, head and neck, liver or kidney cancer.

The chain has TRBV14 and TRBJ2-3, with unresolved D. This CDR3 has 13 residues. Deletions cut 2 bases from V and 2 bases from J, with 5 bases between. Germline V gene sequence: CDR1 SGHDN, CDR2 FVKESK. The CDR3: CASSQRNTDTQYF. In nucleotides, the CDR3 is TGTGCCAGCAGCCAAAGGAACACAGATACGCAGTATTTT.

This clone turned up a few times. The chain combines TRBV11-2 with TRBJ1-1; unclear D gene. Germline assignment: CDR1 SGHAT and CDR2 FQNNGV. The CDR3 has 11 residues. Trimming removed 5 bases at V and 5 bases at J, with 6 bases between. The CDR3 spells CASSPDTEAFF. Here the CDR3 DNA reads TGTGCCAGCAGCCCTGATACTGAAGCTTTCTTT.

V gene TRBV28 combines with J gene TRBJ2-3; D is ambiguous. The V gene lost 1 base and the J gene lost 5 bases, with 7 bases spanning the gap. The CDR3 totals 13 residues. Germline V CDR1 and CDR2: MDHEN, SYDVKM. CDR3 sequence (DNA): TGTGCCAGCAGTTTATTGGCGCTAGATACGCAGTATTTT. Its protein is CASSLLALDTQYF.

This sequence joins TRBV6-6 and TRBJ2-7; 7 positions match TRBD1. The CDR3 totals 14 residues. Germline loops: CDR1 MNHNY, CDR2 SVGAGI (reference sequence). The V segment lost 6 bases and the J segment 4 bases; nucleotides outside the gene matches: 9. The CDR3 loop is CASSQGQTYYEQYF. The CDR3 DNA reads TGTGCCAGCAGCCAGGGACAGACCTATTACGAGCAGTACTTC.

The rearrangement joins TRBV4-3 to TRBJ2-5; D remains unclear. Germline loops: CDR1 LGHNA, CDR2 YSLEER. V shed 3 bases and J shed 2 bases, with 7 bases lying between them. The CDR3 totals 13 residues. The DNA for the CDR3 is TGCGCCAGCAGCCAGAATACTCAAGAGACCCAGTACTTC. Encoded protein: CASSQNTQETQYF.

This clone was detected once. This chain joins TRBV30 and TRBJ2-7; 7 bases fit TRBD1. Germline trimming cut 3 bases from V and 5 bases from J; bases unmatched to any gene: 10. This CDR3 contains 14 residues. CDR1 and CDR2 (germline): GTSNPN, SVGIG (reference sequence). CDR3 in DNA: TGTGCCTGGAGAGCAGCACAGGGGTTCGACGAGCAGTACTTC. It yields the protein CAWRAAQGFDEQYF.

CDR3 nucleotides: TGTGCCAGCAGCGCGGACAGGGATGGCTACACCTTC. It encodes CASSADRDGYTF. The V gene is TRBV9, the J gene TRBJ1-2; the match to TRBD1 covers 8 bases. Germline CDR1 and CDR2: SGDLS and YYNGEE. The length of the CDR3 is 12 residues. The V and J ends lost 3 bases and 6 bases, in that order; junction bases with no gene match: 1. Full variable domain (rest looked up from reference TRBV9 and TRBJ1-2): DSGVTQTPKHLITATGQRVTLRCSPRSGDLSVYWYQQSLDQGLQFLIQYYNGEERAKGNILERFSAQQFPDLHSELNLSSLELGDSALYFCASSADRDGYTFGSGTRLTVV.

The V gene is TRBV11-3, the J gene TRBJ2-7, with a tentative D call TRBD1 (6 bases). This CDR3 spans 14 amino acids. Germline CDR1 and CDR2: SGHNT and YENEEA. Trimming took 3 bases from V and 2 from J, leaving 11 bases between them. The CDR3 nucleotides read TGTGCCAGCAGCTTTAAACAGGGACCCTACGAGCAGTACTTC. It codes for CASSFKQGPYEQYF.

The genes are TRBV18 and TRBJ1-2; unclear D gene. The V end lost 2 bases, the J end lost 0 bases, and 7 bases lay between the germline ends. This CDR3 has 14 residues. The germline CDR1 and CDR2 sequences are KGHSH and LQKENI. The DNA for the CDR3 is TGTGCCAGCTCACCAACAGCAGCTAACTATGGCTACACCTTC. It translates to CASSPTAANYGYTF. The whole variable domain, remainder taken from reference TRBV18 and TRBJ1-2, is NAGVMQNPRHLVRRRGQEARLRCSPMKGHSHVYWYRQLPEEGLKFMVYLQKENIIDESGMPKERFSAEFPKEGPSILRIQQVVRGDSAAYFCASSPTAANYGYTFGSGTRLTVV.

The chain links TRBV2 to TRBJ2-7; D is perhaps TRBD1 (5 bases). The CDR3 is 15 amino acids. The V gene lost 5 bases and the J gene lost 0 bases, with 14 bases spanning the gap. In germline, CDR1 is SNHLY, CDR2 FYNNEI. The CDR3 DNA is TGTGCCAGCAGTTTAACAGGACCCCGCTCCTACGAGCAGTACTTC. Amino acids: CASSLTGPRSYEQYF.

The genes are TRBV7-8 and TRBJ2-1; D is uncertain. From germline, CDR1 is SGHVS and CDR2 FQNEAQ. Trimming stripped 8 bases from V and 6 bases from J, with 11 bases between. The length of the CDR3 is 12 residues. CDR3 in amino acids: CASRISVNEQFF. The CDR3 DNA reads as TGTGCCAGCCGTATTTCAGTCAATGAGCAGTTCTTC.

The chain has TRBV5-1 and TRBJ2-5; D is unresolved. The end of the DNA is better explained by TRBJ2-7, so the J call may be wrong. The germline gives CDR1 SGHRS, CDR2 YFSETQ. The CDR3 contains 11 residues. The CDR3 region is CASSGPYEQYF. In nucleotides, the CDR3 is TGCGCCAGCAGCGGCCCCTACGAGCAGTACTTC.

The chain links TRBV28 to TRBJ2-3; the match to TRBD1 covers 9 bases. Germline V gene lookup returns CDR1 MDHEN and CDR2 SYDVKM. The CDR3 consists of 15 residues. V was pared by 6 bases and J by 4 bases, with 8 bases of the junction left unmatched. CDR3 sequence reads: CASSPGQGVADTQYF. The CDR3 nucleotides read TGTGCCAGCAGCCCGGGACAGGGTGTCGCAGATACGCAGTATTTT. Complete variable domain (other parts from reference TRBV28 and TRBJ2-3): DVKVTQSSRYLVKRTGEKVFLECVQDMDHENMFWYRQDPGLGLRLIYFSYDVKMKEKGDIPEGYSVSREKKERFSLILESASTNQTSMYLCASSPGQGVADTQYFGPGTRLTVL.

V and J are TRBV19 and TRBJ2-6; unclear D gene. CDR1 is LNHDA and CDR2 is SQIVND in the germline V gene (reference sequence). The V gene lost 1 base and the J gene lost 3 bases, with 7 bases spanning the gap. The length of the CDR3 is 15 residues. Here the CDR3 DNA reads TGTGCCAGTAGTATAGGACTGAGTGGGGCCAACGTCCTGACTTTC. Translation gives CASSIGLSGANVLTF.

The rearrangement joins TRBV28 to TRBJ1-5, with D perhaps TRBD1 (5 bases). Per the germline V gene, CDR1 is MDHEN and CDR2 is SYDVKM. CDR3 length: 18 residues. Trimming removed 3 bases at V and 5 bases at J, with 23 bases between. CDR3 amino acids: CASSFLARASISDQPQHF. The CDR3 region has the DNA TGTGCCAGCAGTTTTCTTGCCAGGGCTAGTATATCTGATCAGCCCCAGCATTTT.

The chain couples TRBV7-8 to TRBJ2-7, with D tentatively TRBD1 or TRBD2 (5 bases each). Germline V lookup: CDR1 SGHVS, CDR2 FQNEAQ. V was shortened by 4 bases and J by 0 bases, with 13 bases between the two germline ends. CDR3 length: 15 amino acids. The CDR3 coding sequence is TGTGCCAGCAGCTCCCCGGGACGGTTCTCCTACGAGCAGTACTTC. It encodes CASSSPGRFSYEQYF. Together with reference TRBV7-8 and TRBJ2-7, the CDR3 gives the full variable domain: GAGVSQSPRYKVAKRGQDVALRCDPISGHVSLFWYQQALGQGPEFLTYFQNEAQLDKSGLPSDRFFAERPEGSVSTLKIQRTQQEDSAVYLCASSSPGRFSYEQYFGPGTRLTVT.

The chain is built from TRBV9 and TRBJ1-2; TRBD1 might be the D (5 bases). Germline V gives CDR1 SGDLS, CDR2 YYNGEE. The V end was cut by 3 bases, the J end by 3 bases, with 21 bases between. The CDR3 contains 17 residues. The CDR3 DNA is TGTGCCAGCAGCGCCACTGGAGGAGGGGCCATTTACTATGGCTACACCTTC. Encoded protein: CASSATGGGAIYYGYTF.